One sample yielded the 2 T cell receptor beta chains listed below, sequenced in a study of T cell responses to AZD1222 COVID-19 vaccine. The repertoire was sequenced with immunoSEQ multiplex PCR; TCRdb's copy has only in-frame clones and lacks some. The table has about 220,000 clones, 93% seen once. The sequencing here drew on peripheral blood, taken on day 0 of MenACWY control vaccination. The receptors originated from an adult in good health.

The chain recombines TRBV15 with TRBJ2-5; no reliable D call. The CDR3 extends over 15 amino acids. Germline V gene data show CDR1 as LNHNV and CDR2 as YYDKDF (reference sequence). Trimming removed 0 bases at V and 4 bases at J, with 12 bases between. The CDR3 DNA follows: TGTGCCACCAGCAGAGATCAAGCGTTGGGAGAGACCCAGTACTTC. It codes for CATSRDQALGETQYF.

The rearrangement links TRBV27 to TRBJ1-1; D remains ambiguous. Trimming pared 0 bases from V and 4 bases from J, leaving 12 bases between. The CDR3 spans 15 residues. Germline CDR1 and CDR2: MNHEY and SMNVEV (reference sequence). The CDR3 spells CASSLSMGWVTEAFF. In DNA form, the CDR3 reads TGTGCCAGCAGTTTATCGATGGGGTGGGTCACTGAAGCTTTCTTT.